These 3 T cell receptor beta chains were all obtained from the same sample, sequenced in a study of shared clonotypes between healthy human individuals. Clones were sequenced by immunoSEQ multiplex PCR, and TCRdb holds only the in-frame ones, with some missing. The sample lists hundreds of thousands of clones, around 96% occurring once. The sample taken for sequencing was memory CD8+ T cells sorted from blood. Subset described: CD45RO+ cells pooled with CCR7-negative TemRA cells. These receptors originate from a man aged 25-45 years in good health.

The CDR3 bases are TGCGCCACCGCGGAGGCTAGCACAGATACGCAGTATTTT. It is translated as CATAEASTDTQYF. The gene calls are TRBV10-1 and TRBJ2-3, with D possibly being TRBD2 (5 bases). Trimming stripped 10 bases from V and 0 bases from J, with 11 bases between. CDR3 size: 13 residues. Germline V gives CDR1 WNHNN, CDR2 SYGVQD (reference sequence).

CDR3 DNA sequence: TGTGCCAGCAGCTTAGGGGGCGGGAGGAATGAGCAGTTCTTC. Translating gives CASSLGGGRNEQFF. The chain is built from TRBV11-2 and TRBJ2-1, with 8 bases matching TRBD2. Per the germline V gene, CDR1 is SGHAT and CDR2 is FQNNGV. The junction had 3 bases not matched to a gene; V was cut back by 1 base and J by 7 bases. There are 14 residues in the CDR3.

The chain is built from TRBV11-2 and TRBJ2-1; D perhaps matches TRBD2 (6 bases). The CDR3 spans 17 residues. Germline V gene data show CDR1 as SGHAT and CDR2 as FQNNGV. V was cut by 6 bases and J by 5 bases, with 23 bases left in between. CDR3 coding DNA: TGTGCCAGCAGAACTCCCGATGCGGGATCGAGGGACAATGAGCAGTTCTTC. This gives the protein CASRTPDAGSRDNEQFF.